This T cell receptor (beta chain) stems from a study of blood T cells in healthy people across ages. V lost 4 bases to trimming and J lost 4 bases; unmatched junction nucleotides: 9. Germline CDR1 reads SGHTA; CDR2 reads FQGNSA. This CDR3 has 15 amino acids. The use of a sample-barcoded 5' primer and a J-beta primer mix characterized a second PCR of about 7 to 12 cycles. In TCRdb, the 5' RACE reads were re-called with MiXCR into one record per CDR3 protein. The data show hundreds of thousands of distinct CDR3 sequences, with approximately 44% seen just once and roughly 18% held by the top ten. The chain employs TRBV7-2 and TRBJ1-2; 7 nucleotides align to TRBD1. This receptor was obtained from a man aged 55 to 70 in good health. Source material: blood. The CDR3 nucleotides read TGTGCCAGCAGCTCTAGCGGGACAGACTTCTATGGCTACACCTTC. It encodes CASSSSGTDFYGYTF.